This is a list of T cell receptor beta chains from one sample in a study of cytomegalovirus exposure and HLA in healthy donors. This table comes from immunoSEQ multiplex PCR, and its TCRdb copy is limited to in-frame clones, with some not included. The sample includes under 200,000 clones, 68% of them seen just once. The specimen sequenced was PBMCs. All receptors derive from a man aged 50 to 59 in good health and CMV-seronegative. CDR3s include the opening cysteine and the closing phenylalanine or tryptophan. The D gene is left open where the match is weak. The size of a clone is reported for some rows only, either as once, few or many, or as a class for expanded clones.

CDR3 length | J gene | clone size | D gene | V gene | CDR3 DNA | CDR3 protein
14 | TRBJ2-7 | NA | TRBD2 | TRBV28 | TGTGCCAGCAGTTCTTACACTAGCGGGTACGAGCAGTACTTC | CASSSYTSGYEQYF
15 | TRBJ1-5 | NA | NA | TRBV7-2 | TGTGCCAGCAGCTTTAACAGCTTTAGCAATCAGCCCCAGCATTTT | CASSFNSFSNQPQHF
16 | TRBJ2-7 | once | TRBD2 | TRBV13 | TGTGCCAGCAGCCACTCTAGCGGGGGAGTAACCTACGAGCAGTACTTC | CASSHSSGGVTYEQYF
17 | TRBJ1-4 | NA | NA | TRBV27 | TGTGCCAGCAGTAAGGGAGGGGCAGGGGCCTCTAATGAAAAACTGTTTTTT | CASSKGGAGASNEKLFF
14 | TRBJ1-3 | NA | NA | TRBV7-8 | TGTGCCAGCAGCTTGACAGATAATGGAAACACCATATATTTT | CASSLTDNGNTIYF
14 | TRBJ1-6 | once | TRBD1 | TRBV6-6 | TGTGCCAGCAGTGACAGGGAAAGAAATTCACCCCTCCACTTT | CASSDRERNSPLHF
14 | TRBJ1-1 | NA | NA | TRBV5-6 | TGTGCCAGCAGCTTGTACGGGGGGAGGACTGAAGCTTTCTTT | CASSLYGGRTEAFF
14 | TRBJ1-1 | NA | NA | TRBV27 | TGTGCCAGCAGTCCCTGGGGGGGTCAGTCTGAAGCTTTCTTT | CASSPWGGQSEAFF
19 | TRBJ2-6 | NA | TRBD2 | TRBV7-2 | TGTGCCAGCAGCTTACGCGGAGCGGGGGCCAGCTCTGGGGCCAACGTCCTGACTTTC | CASSLRGAGASSGANVLTF
15 | TRBJ2-3 | NA | TRBD1 | TRBV6-1 | TGTGCCAGCAGGGACGACAGGGCTAGCACAGATACGCAGTATTTT | CASRDDRASTDTQYF
14 | TRBJ1-3 | NA | NA | TRBV5-1 | TGCGCCAGCAGCTTAGGGGGGGCTGGAAACACCATATATTTT | CASSLGGAGNTIYF
15 | TRBJ1-5 | NA | NA | TRBV7-2 | TGTGCCAGCAGCCTGCGGTCCACCTACAATCAGCCCCAGCATTTT | CASSLRSTYNQPQHF
16 | TRBJ1-3 | NA | NA | TRBV7-2 | TGTGCCACTTCAACGCAGGCAGGGTTATTAGGAAACACCATATATTTT | CATSTQAGLLGNTIYF
15 | TRBJ2-7 | NA | NA | TRBV11-3 | TGTGCCAGCAGCTTAGAGGCAGGGTCCTCCTACGAGCAGTACTTC | CASSLEAGSSYEQYF
15 | TRBJ1-5 | NA | NA | TRBV19 | TGTGCCAGTAGAAATGGGTGGGGGGGGGATCAGCCCCAGCATTTT | CASRNGWGGDQPQHF
18 | TRBJ1-6 | NA | TRBD1 | TRBV5-5 | TGTGCCAGCAGCTTAAATGGGATGGTTGAGACAGGGGATTCACCCCTCCACTTT | CASSLNGMVETGDSPLHF
13 | TRBJ2-7 | NA | NA | TRBV6-5 | TGTGCCAGCAGTTCACGACAGGCCTACGAGCAGTACTTC | CASSSRQAYEQYF
15 | TRBJ2-7 | once | NA | TRBV11-3 | TGTGCCAGCAGCTTAGAAGCAGGGGACTCCTACGAGCAGTACTTC | CASSLEAGDSYEQYF
11 | TRBJ2-3 | NA | NA | TRBV6-4 | TGTGCCACCCCACCGAGGAATACGCAGTATTTT | CATPPRNTQYF
16 | TRBJ2-5 | NA | TRBD1 | TRBV7-2 | TGTGCCAGCAGCTTAGTGGTCGACAGGGCCCAAGAGACCCAGTACTTC | CASSLVVDRAQETQYF
16 | TRBJ2-3 | NA | TRBD2 | TRBV7-6 | TGTGCCAGCAGCCTGCTAGCGGGGGCCTCCACAGATACGCAGTATTTT | CASSLLAGASTDTQYF
14 | TRBJ2-7 | NA | NA | TRBV5-1 | TGCGCCAGCGCCTCACAGGGTCCATCCTACGAGCAGTACTTC | CASASQGPSYEQYF
16 | TRBJ2-3 | NA | TRBD1 | TRBV5-1 | TGCGCCAGCAGCTTGCGGACAGGGGAAATAGCAGATACGCAGTATTTT | CASSLRTGEIADTQYF
18 | TRBJ2-3 | NA | TRBD2 | TRBV4-2 | TGTGCCAGCAGCCAACCTTATACACTAGCGGGGGACACAGATACGCAGTATTTT | CASSQPYTLAGDTDTQYF
14 | TRBJ1-5 | few | NA | TRBV6-1 | TGTGCCAGCTACTCCGTACAGGGAATTCAGCCCCAGCATTTT | CASYSVQGIQPQHF
14 | TRBJ2-1 | NA | TRBD2 | TRBV2 | TGTGCCAGCAGTTCTCTAGGGGAGGGAAGTGAGCAGTTCTTC | CASSSLGEGSEQFF
15 | TRBJ2-1 | NA | NA | TRBV6-5 | TGTGCCAGCAGTTACGGCGGGTTTTCCTACAATGAGCAGTTCTTC | CASSYGGFSYNEQFF
14 | TRBJ2-1 | few | NA | TRBV5-6 | TGTGCCAGCTTTCGGCCAGGAATCAGGAATGAGCAGTTCTTC | CASFRPGIRNEQFF
16 | TRBJ1-1 | NA | NA | TRBV7-9 | TGTGCCAGCAGCCCCTTCGAGGTGAGACGGGTCACTGAAGCTTTCTTT | CASSPFEVRRVTEAFF
15 | TRBJ2-7 | NA | TRBD2 | TRBV2 | TGTGCCAGCAGTGAGGATCTTGCGGGGGCCTACGAGCAGTACTTC | CASSEDLAGAYEQYF
13 | TRBJ1-5 | NA | NA | TRBV6-1 | TGTGCCACCTCAGGACAGTTCAATCAGCCCCAGCATTTT | CATSGQFNQPQHF
15 | TRBJ2-6 | NA | NA | TRBV5-6 | TGTGCCAGCAGAGAAACAGGGAGTGGGGCCAACGTCCTGACTTTC | CASRETGSGANVLTF
17 | TRBJ1-5 | NA | NA | TRBV19 | TGTGCCAGTAGTATAGATCTTGAGGTATCAAGCAATCAGCCCCAGCATTTT | CASSIDLEVSSNQPQHF
17 | TRBJ2-2 | once | NA | TRBV7-3 | TGTGCCAGCAGCTCCATCTCTGCTAGCGCGGGCACCGGGGAGCTGTTTTTT | CASSSISASAGTGELFF
13 | TRBJ2-2 | once | NA | TRBV19 | TGTGCCAGTAGTACCCCAGGGGGGTTGGAGCTGTTTTTT | CASSTPGGLELFF
17 | TRBJ1-2 | few | NA | TRBV4-1 | TGCGCCAGCAGCCAGTCCTGGGGGGACCTCACTAACTATGGCTACACCTTC | CASSQSWGDLTNYGYTF
14 | TRBJ2-2 | NA | TRBD1 | TRBV5-1 | TGCGCCAGCAGCCGGGACAGGGGCGCCGGGGAGCTGTTTTTT | CASSRDRGAGELFF
16 | TRBJ2-3 | NA | NA | TRBV7-2 | TGTGCCAGCAGCCCAATTGCGAGAAATCCCCAGAGGACGCAGTATTTT | CASSPIARNPQRTQYF
13 | TRBJ1-2 | NA | TRBD1 | TRBV5-1 | TGCGCCAGCAGCTCACTACAGGGGACCAGCTACACCTTC | CASSSLQGTSYTF
14 | TRBJ1-2 | few | NA | TRBV7-9 | TGTGCCAGCAGCTTAGAGGGGCAGGGCAATGGCTACACCTTC | CASSLEGQGNGYTF
11 | TRBJ2-5 | few | NA | TRBV11-1 | TGTGCCAGCAGCTCCGGTGTGACCCAGTACTTC | CASSSGVTQYF
14 | TRBJ1-6 | NA | NA | TRBV7-2 | TGTGCCAGCAGCTTAAGCTGGTATAATTCACCCCTCCACTTT | CASSLSWYNSPLHF
14 | TRBJ1-2 | NA | TRBD1 | TRBV28 | TGTGCCAGCAGTTTAAGGGACAGTAACTATGGCTACACCTTC | CASSLRDSNYGYTF
16 | TRBJ2-1 | NA | TRBD1 | TRBV6-4 | TGTGCCAGCAGTCCTAATGACAGGGATACGTACAATGAGCAGTTCTTC | CASSPNDRDTYNEQFF
16 | TRBJ2-5 | once | NA | TRBV6-6 | TGTGCCAGCAGTCCCCCAGGAGGGCTCGGTGCGGAGACCCAGTACTTC | CASSPPGGLGAETQYF
9 | TRBJ2-7 | NA | NA | TRBV7-9 | TGTGCCAGCAGCTTAGAGGAGGGTTTC | CASSLEEGF
16 | TRBJ1-6 | few | TRBD1 | TRBV5-1 | TGCGCCAGCAGCACAGCCCCCGGGACAGGGAATTCACCCCTCCACTTT | CASSTAPGTGNSPLHF
16 | TRBJ1-1 | NA | NA | TRBV4-3 | TGCGCCAGCAGCCAAGGGGCTTCTAATCGGGGCACTGAAGCTTTCTTT | CASSQGASNRGTEAFF
15 | TRBJ2-5 | NA | TRBD1 | TRBV5-1 | TGCGCCAGCAGCCTAGGACAGGGTGGTTTGGAGACCCAGTACTTC | CASSLGQGGLETQYF
14 | TRBJ1-2 | NA | NA | TRBV6-6 | TGTGCCAGCAGCTCCACTACAGGCCTCTATGGCTACACCTTC | CASSSTTGLYGYTF
15 | TRBJ2-7 | NA | TRBD1 | TRBV29-1 | TGCAGCGCGAAAACCGGGACAGGGAGCTCCTACGAGCAGTACTTC | CSAKTGTGSSYEQYF
16 | TRBJ1-3 | NA | NA | TRBV25-1 | TGTGCCAGCAGTGAAAGTAGGGCAGGGTCAGGAAACACCATATATTTT | CASSESRAGSGNTIYF
15 | TRBJ2-7 | NA | NA | TRBV7-8 | TGTGCCAGCAGCTTAGTAAGCTTGAGCTCCTACGAGCAGTACTTC | CASSLVSLSSYEQYF
15 | TRBJ2-1 | few | NA | TRBV9 | TGTGCCAGCAGCGTCACAGGGAACTCCTACAATGAGCAGTTCTTC | CASSVTGNSYNEQFF
15 | TRBJ2-1 | NA | NA | TRBV2 | TGTGCCAGCACCGCGGGCGGAGGCGTTTACAATGAGCAGTTCTTC | CASTAGGGVYNEQFF